The clone carrying this T cell receptor beta chain was seen many times. TCRdb used MiXCR to reprocess the RT-PCR reads, holding one entry per CDR3 protein. The data show fewer than 800,000 distinct CDR3 sequences, 14% seen once. The clonotype comes from a female donor in good health, serving as a healthy control. Sequenced input: memory CD4+ T cells from blood.

The CDR3 loop is CASSYISGTSTYGYTF. The CDR3, as DNA: TGTGCCAGCAGTTACATCTCTGGGACATCCACATATGGCTACACCTTC. The chain has TRBV6-5 and TRBJ1-2, with TRBD1 as a possible D gene (6 bases). CDR3 length equals 16 residues. CDR1 is MNHEY, CDR2 SVGAGI, per germline. V was trimmed by 2 bases and J by 5 bases, leaving 18 bases between them.